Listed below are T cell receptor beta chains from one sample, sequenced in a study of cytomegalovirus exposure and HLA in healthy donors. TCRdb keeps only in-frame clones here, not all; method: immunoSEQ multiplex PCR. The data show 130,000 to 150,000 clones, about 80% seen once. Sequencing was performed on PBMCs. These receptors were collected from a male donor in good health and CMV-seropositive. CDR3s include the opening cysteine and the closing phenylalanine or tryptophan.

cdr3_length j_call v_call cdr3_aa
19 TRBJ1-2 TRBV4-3 CASSQARPGTGGGIVGYTF
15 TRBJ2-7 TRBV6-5 CASSYSGTGFYEQYF
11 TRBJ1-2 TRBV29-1 CSVEDLQGYTF
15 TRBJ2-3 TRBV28 CASSYNRGGTDTQYF
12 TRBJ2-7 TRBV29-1 CSDPTSSYEQYF
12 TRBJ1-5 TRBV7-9 CASSPGAQPQHF
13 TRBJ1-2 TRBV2 CASTLTEDYGYTF
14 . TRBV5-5 CASSLATGSYEQYF
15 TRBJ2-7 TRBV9 CASSPLGQGFYEQYF
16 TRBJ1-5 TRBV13 CASSLGGQGVNQPQHF
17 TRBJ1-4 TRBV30 CAWSGPYYSTSNEKLFF
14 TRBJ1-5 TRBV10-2 CASSEFQVNQPQHF
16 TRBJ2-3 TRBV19 CASGPLAGSVTDTQYF
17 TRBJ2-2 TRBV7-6 CASSLTVGQGYTGELFF
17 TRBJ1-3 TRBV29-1 CSVEDWYGRGPGNTIYF
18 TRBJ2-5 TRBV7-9 CASSLAMGSGRVEETQYF
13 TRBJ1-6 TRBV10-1 CATPQGMNSPLHF
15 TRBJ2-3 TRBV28 CASSFVSGAPGTQYF
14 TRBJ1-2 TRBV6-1 CASSEVTRRKGYTF
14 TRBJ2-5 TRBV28 CASSPPGQTETQYF
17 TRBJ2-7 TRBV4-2 CASSQATPGTNSYEQYF
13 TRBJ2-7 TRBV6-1 CASLEGQGYEQYF
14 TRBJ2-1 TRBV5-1 CASSIRQENNEQFF
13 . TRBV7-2 CASSLGLAVEQYF
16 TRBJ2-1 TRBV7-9 CASSPRGGRASNEQFF
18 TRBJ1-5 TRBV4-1 CASSQGIGGSRVWQPQHF
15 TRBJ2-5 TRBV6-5 CASRPLGGMKETQYF
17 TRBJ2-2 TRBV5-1 CASSLPGTSGVGGELFF
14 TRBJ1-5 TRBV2 CASTRVFGNQPQHF
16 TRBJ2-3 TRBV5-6 CASSPVQGLGTDTQYF
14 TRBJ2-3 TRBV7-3 CASSDGLVADTQYF
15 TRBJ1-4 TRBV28 CASSPGGQGQEKLFF
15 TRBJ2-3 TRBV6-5 CASSYASGGTDTQYF
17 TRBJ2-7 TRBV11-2 CASSLPGLAGGRNEQYF
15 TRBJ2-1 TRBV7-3 CASSLVGSSYNEQFF
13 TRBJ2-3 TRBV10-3 CASTDFVTDTQYF
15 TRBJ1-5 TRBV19 CASSTPGTGNQPQHF
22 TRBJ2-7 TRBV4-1 CASSQVFLTAGDSTASSYEQYF
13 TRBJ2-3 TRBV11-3 CASSFLESDTQYF
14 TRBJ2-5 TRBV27 CASSLAGPQETQYF
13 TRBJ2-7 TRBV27 CASRPRQGLEQYF
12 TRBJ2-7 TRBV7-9 CASRKSGDEQYF
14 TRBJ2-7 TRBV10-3 CAITERGDSYEQYF
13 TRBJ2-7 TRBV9 CASSVEEGTRKYF
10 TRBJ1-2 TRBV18 CASPTLGYTF
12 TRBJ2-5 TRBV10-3 CASGTAKETQYF
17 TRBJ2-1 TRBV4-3 CASSQDLPLGPGNEQFF
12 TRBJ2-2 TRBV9 CASSLDTGELFF
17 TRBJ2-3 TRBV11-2 CASSSGTSGYSTDTQYF
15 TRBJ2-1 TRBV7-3 CASSLMAGGLNEQFF
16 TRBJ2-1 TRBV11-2 CASSQGSSGGAHEQFF
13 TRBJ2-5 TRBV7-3 CASSFNREETQYF
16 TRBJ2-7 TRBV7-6 CASSLASGQGAYEQYF
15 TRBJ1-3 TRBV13 CASSSLRRSGNTIYF
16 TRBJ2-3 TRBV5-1 CASSLGVQLRTDTQYF
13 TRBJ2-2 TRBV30 CAWSPINTGELFF
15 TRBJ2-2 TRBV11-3 CASSLGAEGTGELFF
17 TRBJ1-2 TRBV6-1 CASSDTRQGTAFYGYTF
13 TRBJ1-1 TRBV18 CASSPRGDTEAFF